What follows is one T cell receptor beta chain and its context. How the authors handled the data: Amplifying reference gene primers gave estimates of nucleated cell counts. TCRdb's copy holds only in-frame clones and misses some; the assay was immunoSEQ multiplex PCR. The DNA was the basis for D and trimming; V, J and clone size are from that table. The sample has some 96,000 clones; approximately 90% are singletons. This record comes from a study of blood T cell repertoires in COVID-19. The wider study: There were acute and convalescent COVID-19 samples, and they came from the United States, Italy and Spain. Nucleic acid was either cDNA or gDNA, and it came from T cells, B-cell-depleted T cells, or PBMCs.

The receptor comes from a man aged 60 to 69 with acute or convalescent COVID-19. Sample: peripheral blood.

The CDR3 sequence is CASSYSQGASIEQFF. The DNA for the CDR3 is TGTGCCAGCAGTTACTCGCAGGGGGCTTCTATTGAGCAGTTCTTC. This chain links TRBV6-5 with TRBJ2-1; 8 bases fit TRBD1. V shed 0 bases and J 9 bases; nucleotides not matched to a gene: 7. The CDR3 extends over 15 amino acids. CDR1 and CDR2 from the germline V gene are MNHEY and SVGAGI.